This T cell receptor beta chain was profiled in a study of blood T cell repertoires in COVID-19 (dated by TCRdb to between 2020 and 2021). Background on the whole study: The collaborator samples originated in the United States, Italy and Spain and spanned the acute and convalescent phases of COVID-19. Deeply sampled blood TCRbeta repertoires from subjects exposed to, actively infected with, or recovered from COVID-19 were included in the dataset. The repertoires were made available in a free public database intended to serve as a resource for research on the immune response to SARS-CoV-2. The prospective study material was composed of cDNA or gDNA derived from T cells, B-cell-depleted T cells, or PBMCs. Samples were obtained from the ongoing ImmuneRACE study (first 160 participants) and from some 1,200 subjects provided by 6 global collaborators. Nearly every sample came with metadata listing a de-identified subject ID, COVID-19 status, age in years and sex. HLA class I and class II types, where available, came from metadata supplied by the sample provider rather than from assay-based typing. Findings and caveats that apply to the study as a whole: The quantity of clinical and demographic metadata differed by source and by participant and was supplied without curation.

A distance of 10 bases separates the germline ends of V and J, which lose 2 bases and 3 bases respectively. Per the germline V gene, MGHDK is the CDR1 and SYGVNS is the CDR2. Its CDR3 holds 15 amino acids, cysteine through phenylalanine. Here the CDR3 DNA is all that survives: 45 bases in frame from base 1. The collaborating institutions used their own protocols to collect whole blood in K2EDTA tubes. Collaborator samples were shipped for TCRbeta analysis as frozen whole blood, isolated PBMCs, or DNA extracted from either sample type. TCRbeta CDR3 regions were amplified from genomic DNA using the immunoSEQ Assay, a bias-controlled multiplex PCR. The authors' pipeline ran thus. Within the assay, amplification of reference gene primers was used to estimate how many nucleated cells each sample contained. To quantify the absolute abundance of each unique TCRbeta CDR3 rearrangement, sequence reads were collapsed and filtered. For each sample, productive Simpson clonality was calculated by taking the square root of Simpson's diversity index across productive rearrangements. Held by TCRdb, this immuneACCESS table contains in-frame sequences only and omits some clones. Under half of the omission traces to an unresolved V gene where checked; the cause of the rest is unknown. V and J calls and clone size are as listed in that table; D and trimming were resolved from the DNA. The sample table contains 250,000 or so clones; only one count was recorded for more than 80% of them. The ten largest clones take up more than 5.5% of the sample.

As regards this clone: Its antigen is not yet known. No base quality information exists; no much larger clone differs at one position.

Here the chain combines TRBV25-1 and TRBJ1-4, and TRBD1 may be the D gene, going by 6 matching bases. This TCR was sampled from a human donor in a cohort sampled during active COVID-19. The sequencing sample was made of peripheral blood. This receptor carries the CDR3 CASSEGGLANEKLFF. Read as DNA, the sequence is TGTGCCAGCAGTGAAGGGGGCTTAGCTAATGAAAAACTGTTTTTT.